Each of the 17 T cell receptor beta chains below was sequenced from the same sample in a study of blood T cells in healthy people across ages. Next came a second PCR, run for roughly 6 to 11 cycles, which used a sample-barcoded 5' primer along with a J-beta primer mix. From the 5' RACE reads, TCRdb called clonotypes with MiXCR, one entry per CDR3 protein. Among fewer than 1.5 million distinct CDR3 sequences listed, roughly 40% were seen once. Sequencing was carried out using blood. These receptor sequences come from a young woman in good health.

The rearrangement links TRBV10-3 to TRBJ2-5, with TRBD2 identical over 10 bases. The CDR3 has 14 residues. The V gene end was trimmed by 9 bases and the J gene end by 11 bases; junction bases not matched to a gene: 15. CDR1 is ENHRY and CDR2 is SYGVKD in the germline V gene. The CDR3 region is CAMRQRGGVNEQYF. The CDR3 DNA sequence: TGTGCCATGCGTCAGCGGGGGGGCGTAAATGAGCAGTACTTC.

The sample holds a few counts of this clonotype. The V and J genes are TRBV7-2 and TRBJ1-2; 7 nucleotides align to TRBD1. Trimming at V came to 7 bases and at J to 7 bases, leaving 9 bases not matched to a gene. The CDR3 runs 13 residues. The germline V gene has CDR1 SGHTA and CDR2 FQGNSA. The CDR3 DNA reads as TGTGCCAGCACCAACACAGGGGCCGGTGGCTACACCTTC. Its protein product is CASTNTGAGGYTF.

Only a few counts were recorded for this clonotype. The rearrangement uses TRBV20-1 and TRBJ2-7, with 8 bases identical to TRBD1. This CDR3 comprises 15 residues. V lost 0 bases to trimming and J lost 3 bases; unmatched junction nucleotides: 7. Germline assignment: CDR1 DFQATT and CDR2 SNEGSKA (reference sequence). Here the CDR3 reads CSAREGRQGHYEQYF. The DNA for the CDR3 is TGCAGTGCTAGAGAGGGTCGACAGGGGCACTACGAGCAGTACTTC.

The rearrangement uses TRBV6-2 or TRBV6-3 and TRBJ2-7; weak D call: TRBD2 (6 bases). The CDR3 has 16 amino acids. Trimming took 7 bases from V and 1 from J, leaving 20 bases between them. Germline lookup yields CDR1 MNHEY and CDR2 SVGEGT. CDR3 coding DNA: TGTGCCAGCATTACATATACGGGACTCCGATCCTACGAGCAGTACTTC. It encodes CASITYTGLRSYEQYF.

In nucleotides, the CDR3 is TGTGCCAGCAGTGTCGTTAGCGGGTATTCCTCCTACAATGAGCAGTTCTTC. Amino acids: CASSVVSGYSSYNEQFF. V is TRBV7-2 and J is TRBJ2-1, with 7 bases identical to TRBD2. Germline CDR1 is SGHTA and CDR2 is FQGNSA. V shed 6 bases and J 0 bases; nucleotides not matched to a gene: 11. This CDR3 region has 17 residues.

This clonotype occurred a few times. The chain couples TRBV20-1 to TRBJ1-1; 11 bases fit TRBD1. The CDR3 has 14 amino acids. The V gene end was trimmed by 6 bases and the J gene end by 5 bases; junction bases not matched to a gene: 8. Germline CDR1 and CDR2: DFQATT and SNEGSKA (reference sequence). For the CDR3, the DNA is TGCAGTGCCGTCGTCGGGACAGGGGGGACTGAAGCTTTCTTT. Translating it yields CSAVVGTGGTEAFF.

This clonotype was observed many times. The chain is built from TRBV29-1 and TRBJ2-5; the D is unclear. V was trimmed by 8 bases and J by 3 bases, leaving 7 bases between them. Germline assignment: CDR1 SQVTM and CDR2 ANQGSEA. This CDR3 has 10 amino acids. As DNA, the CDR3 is TGCAGCTCGATGAAAGAGACCCAGTACTTC. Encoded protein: CSSMKETQYF.

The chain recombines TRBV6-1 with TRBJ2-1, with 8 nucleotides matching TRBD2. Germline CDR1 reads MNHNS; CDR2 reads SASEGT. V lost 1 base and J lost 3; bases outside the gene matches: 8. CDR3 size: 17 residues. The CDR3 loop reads CASSEGVLAELYNEQFF. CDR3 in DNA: TGTGCCAGCAGTGAAGGGGTACTAGCGGAACTCTACAATGAGCAGTTCTTC.

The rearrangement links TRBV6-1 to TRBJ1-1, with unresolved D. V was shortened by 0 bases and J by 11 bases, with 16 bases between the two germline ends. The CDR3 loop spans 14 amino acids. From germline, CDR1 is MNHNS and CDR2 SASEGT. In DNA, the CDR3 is TGTGCCAGCAGTGAAGCCTCGACTGCCCCTCGGGCTTTCTTT. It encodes CASSEASTAPRAFF.

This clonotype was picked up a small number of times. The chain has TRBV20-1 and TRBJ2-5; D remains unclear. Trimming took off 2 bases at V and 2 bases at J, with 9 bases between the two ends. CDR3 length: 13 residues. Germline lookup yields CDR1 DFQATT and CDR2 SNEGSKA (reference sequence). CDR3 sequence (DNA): TGCAGTGCTAGATCGGTCGGGCAAGAGACCCAGTACTTC. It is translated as CSARSVGQETQYF.

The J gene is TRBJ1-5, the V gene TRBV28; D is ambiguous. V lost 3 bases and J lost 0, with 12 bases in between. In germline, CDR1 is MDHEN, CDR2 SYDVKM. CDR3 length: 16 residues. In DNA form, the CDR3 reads TGTGCCAGCAGTTTGAGTGGGCTTTATAGCAATCAGCCCCAGCATTTT. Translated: CASSLSGLYSNQPQHF.

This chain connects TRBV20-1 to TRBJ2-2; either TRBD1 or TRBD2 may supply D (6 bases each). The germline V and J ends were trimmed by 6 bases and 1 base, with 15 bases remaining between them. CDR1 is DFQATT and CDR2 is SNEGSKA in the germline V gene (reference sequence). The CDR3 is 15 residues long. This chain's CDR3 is CSAIRGTGNTGELFF. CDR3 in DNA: TGCAGTGCCATAAGGGGGACTGGGAACACCGGGGAGCTGTTTTTT.

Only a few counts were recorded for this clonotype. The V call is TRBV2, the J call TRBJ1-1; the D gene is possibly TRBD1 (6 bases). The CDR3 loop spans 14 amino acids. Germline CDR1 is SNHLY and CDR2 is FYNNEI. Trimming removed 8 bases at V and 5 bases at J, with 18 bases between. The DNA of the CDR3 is TGTGCCAGCGACACAGGGAGGGAGAGTACTGAAGCTTTCTTT. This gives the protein CASDTGRESTEAFF.

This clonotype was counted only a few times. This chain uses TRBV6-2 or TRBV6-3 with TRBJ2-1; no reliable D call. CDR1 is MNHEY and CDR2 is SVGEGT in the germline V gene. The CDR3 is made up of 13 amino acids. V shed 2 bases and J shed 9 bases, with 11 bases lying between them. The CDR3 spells CASSYLGSGEQFF. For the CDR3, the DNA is TGTGCCAGCAGTTACCTAGGGTCTGGTGAGCAGTTCTTC.

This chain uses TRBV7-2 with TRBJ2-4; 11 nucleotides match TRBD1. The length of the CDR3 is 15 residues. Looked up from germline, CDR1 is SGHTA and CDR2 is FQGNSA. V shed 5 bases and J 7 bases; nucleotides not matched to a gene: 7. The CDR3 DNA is TGTGCCAGCAGCCCAAGCGGACAGGGGGCTAACATTCAGTACTTC. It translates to CASSPSGQGANIQYF.

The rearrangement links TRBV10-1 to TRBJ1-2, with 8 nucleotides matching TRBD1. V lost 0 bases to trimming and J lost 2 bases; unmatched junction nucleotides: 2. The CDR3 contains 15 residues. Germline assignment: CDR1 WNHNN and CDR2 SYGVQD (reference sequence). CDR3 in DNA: TGCGCCAGCAGTGAGTCCCAGGGGGCCAACTATGGCTACACCTTC. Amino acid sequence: CASSESQGANYGYTF.

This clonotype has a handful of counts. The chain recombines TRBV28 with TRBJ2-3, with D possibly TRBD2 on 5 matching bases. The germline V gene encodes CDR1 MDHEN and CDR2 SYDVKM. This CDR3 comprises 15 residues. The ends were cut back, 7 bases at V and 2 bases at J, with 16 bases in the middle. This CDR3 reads CASTRPGSFTDTQYF. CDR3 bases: TGTGCCAGCACCCGCCCGGGGTCGTTCACAGATACGCAGTATTTT.